Here is one T cell receptor beta chain with its context. Its antigen remains unidentified. These data come from a study of T cell responses to AZD1222 COVID-19 vaccine. Study-wide background: Second-dose schedules of about 4 or about 12 weeks were combined.

The V and J ends lost 2 bases and 6 bases, in that order; junction bases with no gene match: 3. This CDR3 is 13 amino acids long. Germline lookup yields CDR1 LGHDT and CDR2 YNNKEL (reference sequence). Study-wide points: Baseline testing showed seropositivity in only five or six AZD1222 recipients. Sampled repertoires all dated from after the peak T cell response. Spike-specific TCR breadth and depth rose after two AZD1222 doses.

Generated by immunoSEQ multiplex PCR, the TCRdb table keeps only in-frame clones and is missing some. The sample contains approximately 140,000 clones, about 92% of which appear only once. The chain employs TRBV3-1 (or the pseudogene TRBV3-2) and TRBJ2-7; the match to TRBD1 covers 8 bases. The TCR originated in an adult in good health. This material consisted of peripheral blood, taken on day 0 of AZD1222 vaccination. CDR3 DNA: TGTGCCAGCAGCCAATTTACAGGGGGCGAGCAGTACTTC. This gives the protein CASSQFTGGEQYF.